The 29 T cell receptor beta chains listed next were all sequenced from one sample in a study of blood T cell repertoires in COVID-19. Measured with immunoSEQ multiplex PCR; TCRdb has only the in-frame clones, and not every one. The sample lists a few hundred thousand clones, about 90% occurring once. Sequenced sample: PBMCs or T cells enriched from blood (not recorded which). These receptors were collected from a woman in her 30s who had recovered from COVID-19.

The chain employs TRBV2 and TRBJ1-4, with 8 bases identical to TRBD1. Germline CDR1 SNHLY, CDR2 FYNNEI. This CDR3 has 15 residues. V lost 6 bases and J lost 1; bases outside the gene matches: 4. The CDR3 sequence is CASREDRVTNEKLFF. The DNA for the CDR3 is TGTGCCAGCAGGGAGGACAGGGTAACTAATGAAAAACTGTTTTTT.

About this clone: A much larger clone differs from this one at a single base, so this may be a read error. V usage is TRBV2 and J usage is TRBJ2-3, with 12 bases matching TRBD2. The length of the CDR3 is 15 residues. Germline V CDR1 and CDR2: SNHLY, FYNNEI. V lost 4 bases to trimming and J lost 2 bases; unmatched junction nucleotides: 1. The CDR3 nucleotides read TGTGCCAGCAGTGGGACTAGCGGGGCCACAGATACGCAGTATTTT. Encoded protein: CASSGTSGATDTQYF.

On this clone: Other DNA sequences in the same sample also yield this CDR3. The chain carries TRBV3-1 (or the pseudogene TRBV3-2) and TRBJ1-2; the D gene is possibly TRBD1 (5 bases). CDR3 length equals 11 residues. V gave up 2 bases and J gave up 8 bases, with 6 bases separating them. Germline V gives CDR1 LGHDT, CDR2 YNNKEL (reference sequence). The CDR3 loop is CASSQQGGYTF. CDR3 DNA sequence: TGTGCCAGCAGCCAACAGGGAGGCTACACCTTC.

This sequence joins TRBV4-2 and TRBJ1-6; D perhaps matches TRBD1 (6 bases). The CDR3 is 13 residues long. Germline CDR1 reads LGHNA; CDR2 reads YNFKEQ. The ends were cut back, 3 bases at V and 8 bases at J, with 8 bases in the middle. CDR3 in DNA: TGTGCCAGCAGCCAGGGACACTATTCACCCCTCCACTTT. Protein: CASSQGHYSPLHF.

V gene TRBV5-5 combines with J gene TRBJ1-1, with TRBD1 identical over 7 bases. Losses at the gene ends were 2 bases for V and 3 bases for J; bases not matched to a gene: 1. The germline V gene has CDR1 SGHKS and CDR2 YYEKEE (reference sequence). The CDR3 covers 13 residues. The CDR3: CASSFDRDTEAFF. DNA for the CDR3: TGTGCCAGCAGCTTCGACAGGGACACTGAAGCTTTCTTT. Using reference TRBV5-5 and TRBJ1-1 for the parts outside the CDR3, the full variable domain is DAGVTQSPTHLIKTRGQQVTLRCSPISGHKSVSWYQQVLGQGPQFIFQYYEKEERGRGNFPDRFSARQFPNYSSELNVNALLLGDSALYLCASSFDRDTEAFFGQGTRLTVV.

V gene TRBV30 combines with J gene TRBJ2-5, with a tentative D call TRBD2 (6 bases). Per the germline V gene, CDR1 is GTSNPN and CDR2 is SVGIG (reference sequence). V was trimmed by 3 bases and J by 5 bases, leaving 13 bases between them. The CDR3 covers 13 residues. For the CDR3, the DNA is TGTGCCTGGAGAGGTGGGGGGAGGGAGACCCAGTACTTC. Amino acid sequence: CAWRGGGRETQYF.

The rearrangement links TRBV9 to TRBJ1-1; D ambiguous. The CDR3 is made up of 13 amino acids. The V gene's germline CDR1 is SGDLS and CDR2 YYNGEE. The V gene lost 0 bases and the J gene lost 6 bases, with 9 bases spanning the gap. In DNA, the CDR3 is TGTGCCAGCAGCGTAGACGGGGAGGCTGAAGCTTTCTTT. It is translated as CASSVDGEAEAFF.

This chain uses TRBV6-2 or TRBV6-3 with TRBJ2-3; a weak D match, TRBD2 (5 bases). V gave up 6 bases and J gave up 6 bases, with 16 bases separating them. Germline CDR1 reads MNHEY; CDR2 reads SVGEGT. The CDR3 runs to 14 residues. CDR3 sequence (DNA): TGTGCCAGCAGCCCGTCGGGGTCGGGGGATACGCAGTATTTT. The encoded protein is CASSPSGSGDTQYF.

The genes are TRBV19 and TRBJ1-2; the match to TRBD1 covers 8 bases. The CDR3 is 14 amino acids. The germline V gene has CDR1 LNHDA and CDR2 SQIVND (reference sequence). The V gene end was trimmed by 0 bases and the J gene end by 4 bases; junction bases not matched to a gene: 1. The CDR3 nucleotides are TGTGCCAGTAGTATAGACGGGACAGGCTATGGCTACACCTTC. It is translated as CASSIDGTGYGYTF.

The chain combines TRBV29-1 with TRBJ1-1; TRBD1 aligns across 7 bases. Germline CDR1 is SQVTM and CDR2 is ANQGSEA. The trim removed 6 bases at V and 7 bases at J, leaving 11 bases unmatched. The CDR3 is made up of 13 amino acids. CDR3 residues: CSVGQAQSDEAFF. Here the CDR3 DNA reads TGCAGCGTAGGACAGGCCCAGAGTGATGAAGCTTTCTTT.

The chain recombines TRBV6-2 or TRBV6-3 with TRBJ1-3; TRBD1 agrees at 7 bases. V dropped 1 base and J dropped 2; count of bases not matched to a gene: 2. The CDR3 is 15 amino acids. Germline CDR1 MNHEY, CDR2 SVGEGT. DNA for the CDR3: TGTGCCAGCAGTTACTGGACAGGTCCTGGAAACACCATATATTTT. Its translation: CASSYWTGPGNTIYF.

The rearrangement uses TRBV18 and TRBJ1-3; unclear D gene. Germline V gene sequence: CDR1 KGHSH, CDR2 LQKENI. This CDR3 has 17 residues. V lost 0 bases and J 0 bases, leaving 12 bases between the germline ends. DNA for the CDR3: TGTGCCAGCTCACCACCGTCTAGTCATAGCTCTGGAAACACCATATATTTT. It is translated as CASSPPSSHSSGNTIYF.

The chain is built from TRBV2 and TRBJ2-1, with TRBD2 identical over 9 bases. V lost 3 bases and J lost 8; bases outside the gene matches: 5. The length of the CDR3 is 14 residues. CDR1 is SNHLY and CDR2 is FYNNEI in the germline V gene. The CDR3 DNA reads TGTGCCAGCAGTGATGGCGGGGGGGCCGATGAGCAGTTCTTC. Translated: CASSDGGGADEQFF.

The CDR3 DNA reads TGTGCCAGCAATAAGGCGGCCACAGGCTGGGGTGAAAAACTGTTTTTT. Its translation is CASNKAATGWGEKLFF. This rearrangement joins TRBV7-8 to TRBJ1-4; weak D call: TRBD1 (5 bases). The V gene's germline CDR1 is SGHVS and CDR2 FQNEAQ. The CDR3 loop spans 16 amino acids. V lost 7 bases and J 7 bases, leaving 22 bases between the germline ends. Full variable domain (outside the CDR3, taken from reference TRBV7-8 and TRBJ1-4): GAGVSQSPRYKVAKRGQDVALRCDPISGHVSLFWYQQALGQGPEFLTYFQNEAQLDKSGLPSDRFFAERPEGSVSTLKIQRTQQEDSAVYLCASNKAATGWGEKLFFGSGTQLSVL.

This clone was seen a single time. The chain joins TRBV13 to TRBJ1-1; D is unresolved. The V gene lost 0 bases and the J gene lost 4 bases, with 12 bases spanning the gap. The CDR3 loop spans 15 amino acids. Per germline, CDR1 PRHDT and CDR2 FYEKMQ (reference sequence). The CDR3, as DNA: TGTGCCAGCAGCTTAGGACAGTTTAGTGTCACTGAAGCTTTCTTT. Translating it yields CASSLGQFSVTEAFF.

This chain connects TRBV19 to TRBJ2-7; D unclear. The CDR3 is made up of 12 amino acids. Per germline, CDR1 LNHDA and CDR2 SQIVND (reference sequence). V shed 6 bases and J shed 4 bases, with 10 bases lying between them. This chain's CDR3 is CASRASAYEQYF. CDR3 sequence (DNA): TGTGCCAGTAGGGCCAGTGCTTACGAGCAGTACTTC.

The chain joins TRBV7-9 to TRBJ1-5; a weak D match, TRBD1 (5 bases). With 2 bases removed from V and 2 bases from J, the gap between germline ends came to 10 bases. CDR1 is SEHNR, CDR2 FQNEAQ, per germline (reference sequence). The CDR3 consists of 15 residues. CDR3 bases: TGTGCCAGCAGCTTACAGGGTAATGGCAATCAGCCCCAGCATTTT. As protein: CASSLQGNGNQPQHF.

The chain recombines TRBV7-2 with TRBJ1-2; the match to TRBD1 covers 8 bases. The CDR3 sequence is 14 residues long. The trim removed 5 bases at V and 8 bases at J, leaving 10 bases unmatched. CDR1 is SGHTA and CDR2 is FQGNSA in the germline V gene. DNA of the CDR3: TGTGCCAGCAGCAATTGGACAGGGAAGGAGGGCTACACCTTC. It encodes CASSNWTGKEGYTF.

The chain employs TRBV19 and TRBJ1-5; TRBD1 might be the D (5 bases). Trimming took 6 bases from V and 7 from J, leaving 13 bases between them. The CDR3 is made up of 13 amino acids. Per the germline V gene, CDR1 is LNHDA and CDR2 is SQIVND (reference sequence). CDR3 region: CASSPGVQQPQHF. The CDR3 DNA follows: TGTGCCAGTAGCCCGGGGGTCCAACAGCCCCAGCATTTT.

This chain joins TRBV5-1 and TRBJ1-6, with TRBD1 matching over 10 bases. Germline loops: CDR1 SGHRS, CDR2 YFSETQ. The CDR3 length is 15 residues. The V gene end was trimmed by 4 bases and the J gene end by 5 bases; junction bases not matched to a gene: 3. The CDR3 region is CASSGGTGDNSPLHF. The CDR3 DNA sequence: TGCGCCAGCAGCGGGGGGACAGGGGATAATTCACCCCTCCACTTT.

The V and J genes are TRBV14 and TRBJ1-1; no reliable D call. V shed 1 base and J shed 6 bases, with 21 bases lying between them. The CDR3 length is 17 residues. Germline CDR1 reads SGHDN; CDR2 reads FVKESK. The CDR3 region is CASSQGPPVQLPPEAFF. CDR3 DNA sequence: TGTGCCAGCAGCCAAGGCCCGCCGGTCCAATTACCCCCTGAAGCTTTCTTT.

This clone occurred once. V usage is TRBV9 and J usage is TRBJ2-1; D gene ambiguous. V was clipped by 0 bases and J by 3 bases, with 4 bases between them. Germline CDR1 and CDR2: SGDLS and YYNGEE. This CDR3 is 13 amino acids long. This chain's CDR3 is CASSVANYNEQFF. The CDR3 coding sequence is TGTGCCAGCAGCGTAGCAAACTACAATGAGCAGTTCTTC. Full variable domain (missing parts from reference TRBV9 and TRBJ2-1): DSGVTQTPKHLITATGQRVTLRCSPRSGDLSVYWYQQSLDQGLQFLIQYYNGEERAKGNILERFSAQQFPDLHSELNLSSLELGDSALYFCASSVANYNEQFFGPGTRLTVL.

DNA of the CDR3: TGTGCCAGCAGCCACGGACAGTACGGCTACACCTTC. Its translation: CASSHGQYGYTF. The chain carries TRBV6-5 and TRBJ1-2; possibly TRBD1 for D (6 bases). V was cut by 6 bases and J by 8 bases, with 13 bases left in between. The CDR3 has 12 residues. The V gene's germline CDR1 is MNHEY and CDR2 SVGAGI.

V gene TRBV10-3 combines with J gene TRBJ2-3; TRBD2 matches at 7 bases. This CDR3 is 15 amino acids long. Germline V gene data show CDR1 as ENHRY and CDR2 as SYGVKD. Trimming took 4 bases from V and 1 from J; bases not matched to a gene: 5. CDR3 DNA: TGTGCCATCAGTGGAGCGGGGACGGGCACAGATACGCAGTATTTT. This translates into CAISGAGTGTDTQYF.

The chain carries TRBV19 and TRBJ1-1; a possible D gene is TRBD1 (5 bases). CDR3 length equals 13 residues. CDR1 is LNHDA and CDR2 is SQIVND in the germline V gene (reference sequence). The V gene lost 4 bases and the J gene lost 3 bases, with 9 bases spanning the gap. CDR3 nucleotide sequence: TGTGCCAGTAGTAAACAGGTATACACTGAAGCTTTCTTT. It is translated as CASSKQVYTEAFF.

The chain has TRBV3-1 (or the pseudogene TRBV3-2) and TRBJ1-5; 12 nucleotides agree with TRBD1. The trim removed 1 base at V and 0 bases at J, leaving 7 bases unmatched. CDR3 size: 19 residues. CDR1 and CDR2 (germline): LGHDT, YNNKEL (reference sequence). As DNA, the CDR3 is TGTGCCAGCAGCCAAGGAGGGACAGGGGGCCCGTATAGCAATCAGCCCCAGCATTTT. Protein: CASSQGGTGGPYSNQPQHF.

The V call is TRBV27, the J call TRBJ1-5, with TRBD1 as a possible D gene (6 bases). CDR1 is MNHEY, CDR2 SMNVEV, per germline (reference sequence). The CDR3 totals 15 residues. The V gene lost 3 bases and the J gene lost 2 bases, with 11 bases spanning the gap. The CDR3 DNA sequence: TGTGCCAGCAGTTTTAAGGCAGGGGGCAATCAGCCCCAGCATTTT. Its translation: CASSFKAGGNQPQHF.

This chain links TRBV2 with TRBJ1-5; 7 nucleotides align to TRBD1. The CDR3 runs 14 residues. V shed 2 bases, J shed 8 bases, and the junction held 6 bases outside the gene matches. Germline loops: CDR1 SNHLY, CDR2 FYNNEI. The CDR3 region is CASSETGDREPQHF. In DNA form, the CDR3 reads TGTGCCAGCAGTGAAACAGGGGACCGTGAGCCCCAGCATTTT. Using reference TRBV2 and TRBJ1-5 for the parts outside the CDR3, the full variable domain is EPEVTQTPSHQVTQMGQEVILRCVPISNHLYFYWYRQILGQKVEFLVSFYNNEISEKSEIFDDQFSVERPDGSNFTLKIRSTKLEDSAMYFCASSETGDREPQHFGDGTRLSIL.

The rearrangement uses TRBV12-3 or TRBV12-4 and TRBJ2-2, with D maybe TRBD1 (5 bases). The CDR3 loop spans 13 amino acids. Trimming cost V 4 bases and J 8 bases, with 11 bases left between them. The CDR3 region is CASSYLTVGELFF. The CDR3 DNA is TGTGCCAGCAGTTACCTGACAGTTGGGGAGCTGTTTTTT.